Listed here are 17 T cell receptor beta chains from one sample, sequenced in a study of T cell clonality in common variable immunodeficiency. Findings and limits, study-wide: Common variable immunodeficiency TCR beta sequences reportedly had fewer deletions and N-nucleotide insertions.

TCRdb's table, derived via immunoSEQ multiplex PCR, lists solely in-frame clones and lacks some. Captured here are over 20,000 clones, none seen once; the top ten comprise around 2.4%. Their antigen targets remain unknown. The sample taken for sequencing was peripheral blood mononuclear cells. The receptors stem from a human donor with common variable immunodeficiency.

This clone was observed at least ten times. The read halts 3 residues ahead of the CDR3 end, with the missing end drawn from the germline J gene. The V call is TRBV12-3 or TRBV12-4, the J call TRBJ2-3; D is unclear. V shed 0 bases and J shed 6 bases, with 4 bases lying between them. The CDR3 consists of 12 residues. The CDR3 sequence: CASSLAGDTQYF. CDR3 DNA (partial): TGTGCCAGCAGTTTAGCGGGCGATACG.

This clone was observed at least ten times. The CDR3 bases that were read are TGTGCTAGTGGACAGGGTGGGAATGAG. This sequence encodes CASGQGGNE. The whole CDR3 sequence reads CASGQGGNEQFF. J is TRBJ2-1 and V is TRBV12-5, with D possibly being TRBD1 (6 bases). The read terminates 3 residues before the CDR3 end, so the remaining end is supplied by the germline J gene. V was pared by 6 bases and J by 7 bases, with 10 bases between. The CDR3 sequence is 12 residues long. CDR1 and CDR2 from the germline V gene are LGHNT and FRNRAP.

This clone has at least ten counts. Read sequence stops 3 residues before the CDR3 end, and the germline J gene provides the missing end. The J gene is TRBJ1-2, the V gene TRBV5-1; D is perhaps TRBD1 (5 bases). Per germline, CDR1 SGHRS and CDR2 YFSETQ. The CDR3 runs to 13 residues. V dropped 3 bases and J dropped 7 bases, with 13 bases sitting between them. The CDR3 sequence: CASSYELGGGYTF. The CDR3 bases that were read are TGCGCCAGCAGCTACGAACTGGGGGGTGGC.

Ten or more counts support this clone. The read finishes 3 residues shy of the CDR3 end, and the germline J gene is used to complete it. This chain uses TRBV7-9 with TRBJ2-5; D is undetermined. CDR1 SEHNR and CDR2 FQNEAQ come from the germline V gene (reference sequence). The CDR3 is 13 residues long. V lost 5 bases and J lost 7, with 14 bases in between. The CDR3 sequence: CASSPDSVGTQYF. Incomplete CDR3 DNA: TGTGCCAGCAGCCCCGACTCGGTTGGGACC. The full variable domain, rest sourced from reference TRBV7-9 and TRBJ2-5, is DTGVSQNPRHKITKRGQNVTFRCDPISEHNRLYWYRQTLGQGPEFLTYFQNEAQLEKSRLLSDRFSAERPKGSFSTLEIQRTEQGDSAMYLCASSPDSVGTQYFGPGTRLLVL.

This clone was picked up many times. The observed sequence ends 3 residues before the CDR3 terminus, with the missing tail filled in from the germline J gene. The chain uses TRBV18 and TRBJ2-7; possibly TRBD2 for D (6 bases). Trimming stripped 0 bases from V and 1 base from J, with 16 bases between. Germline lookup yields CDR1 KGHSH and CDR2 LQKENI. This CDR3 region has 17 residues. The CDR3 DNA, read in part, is TGTGCCAGCTCACCACCCCATGGAGGGCGAGAATCCTACGAG. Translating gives CASSPPHGGRESYE. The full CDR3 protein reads CASSPPHGGRESYEQYF.

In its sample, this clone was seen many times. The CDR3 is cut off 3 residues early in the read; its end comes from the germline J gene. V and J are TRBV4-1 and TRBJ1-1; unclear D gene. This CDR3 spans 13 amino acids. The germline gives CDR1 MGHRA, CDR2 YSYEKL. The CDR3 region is CASSARVDLEAFF. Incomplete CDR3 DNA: TGCGCCAGCAGCGCCCGGGTGGACTTGGAG.

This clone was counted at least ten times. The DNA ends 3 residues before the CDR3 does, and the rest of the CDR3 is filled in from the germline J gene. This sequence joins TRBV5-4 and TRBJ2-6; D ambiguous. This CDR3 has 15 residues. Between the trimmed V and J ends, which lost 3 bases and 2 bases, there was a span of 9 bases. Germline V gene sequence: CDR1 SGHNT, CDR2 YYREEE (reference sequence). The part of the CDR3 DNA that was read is TGTGCCAGCAGCTCGTCTAATACTGGGGCCAACGTC. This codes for CASSSSNTGANV. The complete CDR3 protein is CASSSSNTGANVLTF.

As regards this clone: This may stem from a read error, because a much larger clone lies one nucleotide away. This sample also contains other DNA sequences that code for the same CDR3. CDR3 DNA, as far as it was read: TGCGCCAGCAGCTTTGGGGGGGCGGGCGACGAG. Protein product: CASSFGGAGDE. The whole CDR3 sequence reads CASSFGGAGDEQYF. This chain links TRBV5-1 with TRBJ2-7; D is possibly TRBD2 (7 bases). The read comes to an end 3 residues before the CDR3 does, leaving the germline J gene to fill in the end. This CDR3 has 14 residues. Per germline, CDR1 SGHRS and CDR2 YFSETQ. Trimming cost V 2 bases and J 5 bases, with 14 bases left between them.

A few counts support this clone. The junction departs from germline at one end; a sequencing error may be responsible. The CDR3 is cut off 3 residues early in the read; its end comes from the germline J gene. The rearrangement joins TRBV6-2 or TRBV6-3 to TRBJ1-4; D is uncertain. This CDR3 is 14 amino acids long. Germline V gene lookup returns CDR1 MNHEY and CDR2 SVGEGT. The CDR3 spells CASSYSATKEKLFF. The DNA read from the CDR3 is TGTGCCAGCAGTTACTCTGCAACTAAGGAAAAA.

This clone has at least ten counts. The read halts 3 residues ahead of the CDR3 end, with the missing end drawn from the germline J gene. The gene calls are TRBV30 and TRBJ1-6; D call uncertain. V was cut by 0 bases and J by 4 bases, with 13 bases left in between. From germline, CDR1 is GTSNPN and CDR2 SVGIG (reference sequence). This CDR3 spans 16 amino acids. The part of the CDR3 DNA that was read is TGTGCCTGGAGTGTTGGAGGGTCAAATTATAATTCACCC. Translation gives CAWSVGGSNYNSP. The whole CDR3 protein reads CAWSVGGSNYNSPLHF.

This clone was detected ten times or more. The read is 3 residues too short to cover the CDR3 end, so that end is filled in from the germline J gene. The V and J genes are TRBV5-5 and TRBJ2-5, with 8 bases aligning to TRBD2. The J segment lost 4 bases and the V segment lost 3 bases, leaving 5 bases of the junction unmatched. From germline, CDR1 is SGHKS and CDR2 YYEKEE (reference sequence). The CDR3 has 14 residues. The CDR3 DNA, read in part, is TGTGCCAGCAGCTCCCGGGGGGGGGTAGAGACC. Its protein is CASSSRGGVET. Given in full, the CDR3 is CASSSRGGVETQYF.

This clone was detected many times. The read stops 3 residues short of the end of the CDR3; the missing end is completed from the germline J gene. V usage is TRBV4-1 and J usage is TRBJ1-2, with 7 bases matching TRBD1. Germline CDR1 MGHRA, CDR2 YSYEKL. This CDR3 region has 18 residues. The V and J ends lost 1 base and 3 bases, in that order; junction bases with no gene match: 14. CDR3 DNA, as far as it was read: TGCGCCAGCAGCCAAGCTCCGACCCAGGGGGTTCGTGACTATGGC. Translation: CASSQAPTQGVRDYG. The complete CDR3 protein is CASSQAPTQGVRDYGYTF.

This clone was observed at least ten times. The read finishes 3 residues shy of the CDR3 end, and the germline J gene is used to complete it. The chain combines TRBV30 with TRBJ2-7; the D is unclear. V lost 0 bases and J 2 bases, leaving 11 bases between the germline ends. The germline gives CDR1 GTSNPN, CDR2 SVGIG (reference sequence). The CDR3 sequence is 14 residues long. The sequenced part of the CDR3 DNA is TGTGCCTGGAGTGTTGAAACCGGTACCTACGAG. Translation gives CAWSVETGTYE. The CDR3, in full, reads CAWSVETGTYEQYF.

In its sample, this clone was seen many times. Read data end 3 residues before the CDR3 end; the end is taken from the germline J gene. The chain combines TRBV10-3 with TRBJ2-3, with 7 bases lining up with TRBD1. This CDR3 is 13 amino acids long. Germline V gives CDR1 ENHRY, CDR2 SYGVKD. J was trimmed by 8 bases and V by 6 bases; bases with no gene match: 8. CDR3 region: CAIRTGSQSTQYF. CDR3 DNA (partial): TGTGCCATCAGGACAGGGTCACAAAGTACG.

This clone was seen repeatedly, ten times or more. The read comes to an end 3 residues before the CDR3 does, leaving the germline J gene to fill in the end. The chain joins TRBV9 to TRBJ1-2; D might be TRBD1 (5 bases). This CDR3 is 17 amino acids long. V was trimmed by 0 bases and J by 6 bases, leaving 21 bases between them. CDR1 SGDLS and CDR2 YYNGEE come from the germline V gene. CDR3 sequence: CASSVGLGGGTRDGYTF. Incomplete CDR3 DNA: TGTGCCAGCAGCGTAGGTCTCGGGGGGGGAACCCGGGATGGC.

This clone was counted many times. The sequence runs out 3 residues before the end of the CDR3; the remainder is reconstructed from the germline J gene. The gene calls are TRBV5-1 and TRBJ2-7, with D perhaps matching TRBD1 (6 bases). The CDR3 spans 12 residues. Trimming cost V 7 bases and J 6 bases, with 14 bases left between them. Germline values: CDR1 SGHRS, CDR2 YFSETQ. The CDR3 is CASQGFDGEQYF. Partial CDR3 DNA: TGCGCCAGCCAGGGGTTCGATGGCGAG.

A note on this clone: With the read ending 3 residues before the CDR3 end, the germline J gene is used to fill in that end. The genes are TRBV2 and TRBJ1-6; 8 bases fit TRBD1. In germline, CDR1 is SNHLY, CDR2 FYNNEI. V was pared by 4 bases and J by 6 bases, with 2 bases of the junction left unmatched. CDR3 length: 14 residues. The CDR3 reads CASSGTGSNSPLHF. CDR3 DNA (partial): TGTGCCAGCAGTGGGACAGGGAGTAATTCACCC.